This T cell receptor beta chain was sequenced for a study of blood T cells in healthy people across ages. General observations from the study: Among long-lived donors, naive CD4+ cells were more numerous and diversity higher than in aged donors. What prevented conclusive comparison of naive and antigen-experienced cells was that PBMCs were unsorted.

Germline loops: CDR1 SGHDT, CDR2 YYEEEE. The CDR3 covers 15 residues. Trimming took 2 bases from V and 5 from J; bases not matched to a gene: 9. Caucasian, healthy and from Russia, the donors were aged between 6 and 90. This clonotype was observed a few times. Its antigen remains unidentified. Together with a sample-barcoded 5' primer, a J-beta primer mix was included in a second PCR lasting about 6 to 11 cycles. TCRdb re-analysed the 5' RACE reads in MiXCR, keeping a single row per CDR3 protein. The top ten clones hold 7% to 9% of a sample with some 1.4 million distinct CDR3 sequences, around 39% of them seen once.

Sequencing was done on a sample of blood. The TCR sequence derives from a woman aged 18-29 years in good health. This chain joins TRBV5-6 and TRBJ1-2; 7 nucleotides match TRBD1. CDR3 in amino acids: CASSLADRAGYGYTF. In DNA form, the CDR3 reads TGTGCCAGCAGCTTAGCTGACAGGGCCGGGTATGGCTACACCTTC.